The present T cell receptor (beta chain) was sequenced within a study of blood T cell repertoires in COVID-19. About the research overall: Italy, Spain and the United States were the sources of the convalescent and acute COVID-19 samples.

Only in-frame clones appear in the TCRdb table, and some are missing; sequencing was by immunoSEQ multiplex PCR. The sample records fewer than 25,000 clones, around 86% being singletons. The CDR3 spans 15 residues. Trimming cost V 0 bases and J 1 base, with 9 bases left between them. CDR1 and CDR2 (germline): LGHNA, YSLEER. The J gene is TRBJ1-1, the V gene TRBV4-3; D unclear. The TCR was taken from a human donor with active COVID-19. The donor label of this sample is uncertain. The material sequenced was peripheral blood. The chain's CDR3 is CASSQDVGENTEAFF. For the CDR3, the DNA is TGCGCCAGCAGCCAAGATGTTGGAGAGAACACTGAAGCTTTCTTT.